These T cell receptor beta chains were read from a single sample in a study of immune heterogeneity within non-small cell lung tumors. MiXCR, run by TCRdb on the multiplex PCR reads, gives a single entry per CDR3 protein. Here the sample spans some 21,000 distinct CDR3 sequences, around 28% being singletons. The material sequenced was lung tumor tissue. Source of these receptors: a man in his forties with non-small cell lung cancer. Each CDR3 is given with its conserved first and last residue. D genes are given only for firm matches. Size values are once, few and many counts, or a class for expanded clones, and some rows have none.

TRBJ2-1,NA,few,12,TRBV14,TGTGCCAGCAGCCAAGAAGTAGGAGGCCCGGCGTTC,CASSQEVGGPAF
TRBJ2-7,TRBD1,many,14,TRBV30,TGTGCCTGGAACCGGGACAGGCTTATGTCCGAGCAGTACTTC,CAWNRDRLMSEQYF
TRBJ1-5,NA,many,14,TRBV6-5,TGTGCCAGCAGTTACTCGCGAAACAATCAGCCCCAGCATTTT,CASSYSRNNQPQHF
TRBJ2-1,TRBD2,medium-sized,15,TRBV6-1,TGTGCCAGCAGTCCCGGGACTAGCGGTGCGACAGAGCAGTTCTTC,CASSPGTSGATEQFF
TRBJ1-1,NA,NA,12,TRBV7-9,TGTGCCAGCAGCTTTGAGGGCACTGAAGCTTTCTTT,CASSFEGTEAFF
TRBJ2-1,TRBD2,many,14,TRBV12-3/TRBV12-4,TGTGCCAGCAGTTTTAGCGGGAGGGCCAATGAGCAGTTCTTC,CASSFSGRANEQFF
TRBJ1-1,TRBD1,NA,14,TRBV7-6,TGTGCCACCAGCCTGGGACAGGGAAACACTGAAGCTTTCTTT,CATSLGQGNTEAFF
TRBJ2-7,NA,NA,12,TRBV10-3,TGTTCCACCGGGACTCGCTCCTACGAGCAGTACTTC,CSTGTRSYEQYF
TRBJ2-4,TRBD2,NA,15,TRBV12-3/TRBV12-4,TGTCCCAGCAGGGGGACTAGCAGGGCAAGGGGCATTCAGTACTTC,CPSRGTSRARGIQYF
TRBJ1-6,NA,few,16,TRBV4-3,TGCGCCAGCAGCCTCCAAATACCCCCCAGAAATTCACCCCTCCACTTT,CASSLQIPPRNSPLHF
TRBJ2-1,TRBD2,NA,15,TRBV18,TGTGCCAGCTCACCAGCGAGCGGGAGCGGCAATGAGCAGTTCTTC,CASSPASGSGNEQFF
TRBJ1-2,TRBD1,few,15,TRBV3-1,TGTGCCAGCAGCCAATATACGGACAGGGAAGGGGGCTACACCTTC,CASSQYTDREGGYTF
TRBJ1-3,TRBD1,many,18,TRBV5-1,TGCGCCAGCAGCTTGGTTCCGGGACAGGCGAGCTCTGGAAACACCATATATTTT,CASSLVPGQASSGNTIYF
TRBJ2-7,NA,many,15,TRBV12-3/TRBV12-4,TGTGCCAGCAGTTTAAAACAGACCCCAGTCTACGAGCAGTACTTC,CASSLKQTPVYEQYF
TRBJ1-2,NA,NA,15,TRBV2,TGTGCCAGCAGTGAAGTGAGACGAAGATTCTATGGCTACACCTTC,CASSEVRRRFYGYTF
TRBJ1-5,NA,NA,15,TRBV19,TGTGCCAGTACCTCGGGGGTGATGGTAAATCAGCCCCAGCATTTT,CASTSGVMVNQPQHF
TRBJ2-4,TRBD2,few,15,TRBV11-3,TGTGCCAGCAGCTCCTCACTAGCGGGGAAAAACATTCAGTACTTC,CASSSSLAGKNIQYF
TRBJ1-3,NA,NA,13,TRBV18,TGTGCCAGCTCGTTTTACGGCGGAAACACCATATATTTT,CASSFYGGNTIYF
TRBJ2-4,NA,NA,15,TRBV5-6,TGTGCCAGCAGCGCTGTGGGGGGAACCAAAAACATTCAGTACTTC,CASSAVGGTKNIQYF
TRBJ1-2,NA,medium-sized,11,TRBV28,TGTGCCAGTAGCCGTTCGGAAGGCTACACCTTC,CASSRSEGYTF
TRBJ2-7,TRBD1,NA,13,TRBV20-1,TGCAGTGCCACCCCGGGACAGGCCACCGAGCAGCACTTC,CSATPGQATEQHF
TRBJ2-7,NA,medium-sized,15,TRBV20-1,TGCAGTGCTGACGACAGGCTGGCACTCTCCTACGAGCAGTACTTC,CSADDRLALSYEQYF
TRBJ2-5,NA,few,13,TRBV3-1,TGTGCCAGCAGCCTGATGCGGGACTCCACCCAGTACTTC,CASSLMRDSTQYF
TRBJ1-1,NA,NA,11,TRBV11-2,TGTGCCAGCAGCTTAAGCGCCGGGGTAGAGTTT,CASSLSAGVEF
TRBJ2-7,NA,NA,18,TRBV5-4,TGTGCCAGCAGCCGTGGAGAAGGGTCGAGCGGGACATCGGGCGAGCAGTACTTC,CASSRGEGSSGTSGEQYF
TRBJ2-7,TRBD2,many,15,TRBV7-2,TGTGCCAGCAGCCCGGGACTAGCTAATTCCTACGAGCAGTACTTC,CASSPGLANSYEQYF
TRBJ2-7,NA,NA,14,TRBV7-9,TGTGCCAGCAGCCTCCCCGGGGGTCTCTACGAGCAGTACTTC,CASSLPGGLYEQYF
TRBJ2-7,TRBD1,many,14,TRBV11-2,TGTGCCAGCAGCACCGGGACAGGGTTATACGAGCAGTACTTC,CASSTGTGLYEQYF
TRBJ1-1,TRBD1,few,14,TRBV6-1,TGTGCCAGCAATAATCCGGGACAGGGAATTGAAGCTTTCTTT,CASNNPGQGIEAFF
TRBJ1-2,TRBD1,NA,13,TRBV5-6,TGTGCCAGCAGCGACACAGGGGGGAATGGCTACACCTTC,CASSDTGGNGYTF
TRBJ2-1,TRBD2,few,16,TRBV20-1,TGCAGTGCTAGAGGCACTAGCGTTAGCTCCTACAATGAGCAGTTCTTC,CSARGTSVSSYNEQFF
TRBJ1-5,NA,few,13,TRBV18,TGTGCCAGCTCACCCCTTGGGGATCAGCCCCAGCATTTT,CASSPLGDQPQHF